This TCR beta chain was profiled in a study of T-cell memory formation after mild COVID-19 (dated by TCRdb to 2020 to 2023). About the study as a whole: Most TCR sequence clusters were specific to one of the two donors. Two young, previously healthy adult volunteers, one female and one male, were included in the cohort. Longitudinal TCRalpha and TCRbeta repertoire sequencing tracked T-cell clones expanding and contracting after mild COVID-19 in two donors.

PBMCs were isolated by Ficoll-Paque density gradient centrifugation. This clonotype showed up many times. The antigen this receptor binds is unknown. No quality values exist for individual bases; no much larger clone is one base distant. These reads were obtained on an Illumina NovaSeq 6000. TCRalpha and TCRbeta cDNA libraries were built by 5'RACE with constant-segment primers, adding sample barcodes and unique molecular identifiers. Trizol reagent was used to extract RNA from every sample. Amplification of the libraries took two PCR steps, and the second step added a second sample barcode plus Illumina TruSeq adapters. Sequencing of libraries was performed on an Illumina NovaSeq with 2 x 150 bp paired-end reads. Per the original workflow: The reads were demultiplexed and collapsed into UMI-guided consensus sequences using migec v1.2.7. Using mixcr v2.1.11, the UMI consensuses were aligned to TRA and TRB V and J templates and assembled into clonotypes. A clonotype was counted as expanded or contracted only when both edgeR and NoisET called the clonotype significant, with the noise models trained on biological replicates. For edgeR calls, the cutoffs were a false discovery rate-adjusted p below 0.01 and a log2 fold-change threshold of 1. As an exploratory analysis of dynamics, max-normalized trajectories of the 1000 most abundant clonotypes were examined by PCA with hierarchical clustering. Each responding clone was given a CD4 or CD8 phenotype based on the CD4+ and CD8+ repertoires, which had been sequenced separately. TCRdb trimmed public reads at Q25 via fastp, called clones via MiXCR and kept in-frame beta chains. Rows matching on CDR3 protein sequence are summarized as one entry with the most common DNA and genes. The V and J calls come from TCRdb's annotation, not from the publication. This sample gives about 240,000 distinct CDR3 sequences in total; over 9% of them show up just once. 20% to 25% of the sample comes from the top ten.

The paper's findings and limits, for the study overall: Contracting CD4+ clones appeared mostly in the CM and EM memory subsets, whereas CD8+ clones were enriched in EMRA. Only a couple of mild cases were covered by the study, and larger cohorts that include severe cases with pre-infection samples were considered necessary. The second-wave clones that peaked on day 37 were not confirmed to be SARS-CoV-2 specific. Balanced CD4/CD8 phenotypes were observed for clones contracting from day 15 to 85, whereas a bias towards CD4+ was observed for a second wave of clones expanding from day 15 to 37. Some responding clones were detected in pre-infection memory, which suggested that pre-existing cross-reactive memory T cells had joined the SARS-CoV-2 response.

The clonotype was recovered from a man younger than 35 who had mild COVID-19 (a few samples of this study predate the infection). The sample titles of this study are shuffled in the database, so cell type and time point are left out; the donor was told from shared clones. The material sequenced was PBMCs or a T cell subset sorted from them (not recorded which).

The CDR3 sequence is CAGNRGPNTEAFF. In nucleotides, the sequence is TGCGCCGGTAACAGGGGGCCCAACACTGAAGCTTTCTTT. Recombination joined TRBV10-2 with TRBJ1-1; 9 central nucleotides agree with TRBD1. CDR1 and CDR2 were assigned from the germline V gene as WSHSY and SAAADI. Ends trimmed: V by 11 bases, J by 2 bases; bases unmatched to a gene: 6. The CDR3 sequence holds 13 residues, the cysteine and phenylalanine included. Kept here is only the CDR3 DNA, which spans 39 bases and is read in frame from base 1.